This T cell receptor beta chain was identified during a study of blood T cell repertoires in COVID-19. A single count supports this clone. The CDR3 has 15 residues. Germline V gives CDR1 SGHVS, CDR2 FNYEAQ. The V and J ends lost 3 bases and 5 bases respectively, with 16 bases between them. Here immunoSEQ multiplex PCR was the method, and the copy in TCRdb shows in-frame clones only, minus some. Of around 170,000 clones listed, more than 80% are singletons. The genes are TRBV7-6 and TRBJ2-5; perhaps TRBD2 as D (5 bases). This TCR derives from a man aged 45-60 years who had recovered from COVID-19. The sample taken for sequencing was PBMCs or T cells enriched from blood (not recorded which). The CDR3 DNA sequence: TGTGCCAGCAGCTTCGAGGGCGCCGGGGTGGAGACCCAGTACTTC. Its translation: CASSFEGAGVETQYF.